A single sample gave rise to the 20 T cell receptor beta chains below, sequenced in a study of blood T cell repertoires in COVID-19. The protocol was immunoSEQ multiplex PCR, while the TCRdb copy is restricted to in-frame clones and leaves out a portion. Here the sample spans approximately 94,000 clones, around nine tenths being singletons. Sequencing input: peripheral blood. Every receptor here comes from a woman in her seventies with acute or convalescent COVID-19.

The gene calls are TRBV7-2 and TRBJ2-4; D uncertain. Germline CDR1 is SGHTA and CDR2 is FQGNSA. The germline V and J ends were trimmed by 0 bases and 0 bases, with 3 bases remaining between them. The CDR3 has 14 residues. The CDR3 loop reads CASSLAGAKNIQYF. CDR3 nucleotide sequence: TGTGCCAGCAGCTTAGCCGGAGCCAAAAACATTCAGTACTTC. Combining the CDR3 with reference TRBV7-2 and TRBJ2-4 gives the whole variable domain GAGVSQSPSNKVTEKGKDVELRCDPISGHTALYWYRQSLGQGLEFLIYFQGNSAPDKSGLPSDRFSAERTGGSVSTLTIQRTQQEDSAVYLCASSLAGAKNIQYFGAGTRLSVL.

The V and J genes are TRBV30 and TRBJ1-6; 9 bases agree with TRBD1. J lost 9 bases, V lost 7 bases, and 7 bases had no gene match. This CDR3 region has 13 residues. CDR1 is GTSNPN and CDR2 is SVGIG in the germline V gene (reference sequence). CDR3 sequence (DNA): TGTGCCTCCCGGGACAGGGAACGTTCACCCCTCCACTTT. Translated: CASRDRERSPLHF. Full variable domain (rest looked up from reference TRBV30 and TRBJ1-6): SQTIHQWPATLVQPVGSPLSLECTVEGTSNPNLYWYRQAAGRGLQLLFYSVGIGQISSEVPQNLSASRPQDRQFILSSKKLLLSDSGFYLCASRDRERSPLHFGNGTRLTVT.

The V gene is TRBV4-1, the J gene TRBJ2-3; 13 nucleotides align to TRBD2. Unmatched junction bases numbered 7, after V lost 2 bases and J lost 2 bases. The V gene's germline CDR1 is MGHRA and CDR2 YSYEKL. CDR3 length equals 18 residues. The CDR3 coding sequence is TGCGCCAGCAGCCAACTAAAAGGGACTAGCGGGAACACAGATACGCAGTATTTT. Its protein is CASSQLKGTSGNTDTQYF.

The chain has TRBV18 and TRBJ2-2, with a possible D match to TRBD1 (5 bases). CDR3 length: 15 residues. Trimming shortened V by 3 bases and J by 0 bases, and 8 bases separated the two germline ends. Germline CDR1 and CDR2: KGHSH and LQKENI. Here the CDR3 DNA reads TGTGCCAGCTCACCTCAGACAGCGAACACCGGGGAGCTGTTTTTT. Amino acid sequence: CASSPQTANTGELFF.

V is TRBV28 and J is TRBJ1-1; D is uncertain. This CDR3 spans 14 amino acids. Germline values: CDR1 MDHEN, CDR2 SYDVKM. V lost 6 bases to trimming and J lost 4 bases, with 15 bases between them. CDR3 sequence: CASRKPDRVTEAFF. DNA for the CDR3: TGTGCCAGCAGAAAACCCGACCGGGTCACTGAAGCTTTCTTT. Drawing the rest from reference TRBV28 and TRBJ1-1, the complete variable domain is DVKVTQSSRYLVKRTGEKVFLECVQDMDHENMFWYRQDPGLGLRLIYFSYDVKMKEKGDIPEGYSVSREKKERFSLILESASTNQTSMYLCASRKPDRVTEAFFGQGTRLTVV.

This chain connects TRBV27 to TRBJ2-5; weak D call: TRBD1 (5 bases). Germline V gene lookup returns CDR1 MNHEY and CDR2 SMNVEV (reference sequence). V gave up 2 bases and J gave up 4 bases, with 11 bases separating them. The CDR3 totals 14 residues. Here the CDR3 reads CASSLVQGGETQYF. CDR3 DNA: TGTGCCAGCAGTTTAGTTCAGGGTGGAGAGACCCAGTACTTC.

This clone occurred a few times. The chain has TRBV18 and TRBJ2-1; D is perhaps TRBD1 (5 bases). The ends were cut back, 2 bases at V and 12 bases at J, with 11 bases in the middle. Per the germline V gene, CDR1 is KGHSH and CDR2 is LQKENI. The CDR3 covers 12 residues. The CDR3 reads CASSPKQGRQFF. CDR3 DNA: TGTGCCAGCTCACCAAAGCAGGGTAGGCAGTTCTTC.

The chain carries TRBV3-1 (or the pseudogene TRBV3-2) and TRBJ2-6; the match to TRBD2 covers 11 bases. This CDR3 spans 20 amino acids. J gave up 4 bases and V 3 bases, and 14 bases lay outside the gene matches. The germline V gene encodes CDR1 LGHDT and CDR2 YNNKEL (reference sequence). The CDR3 bases are TGTGCCAGCAGCCAGACTGGCCTAGCGGGAGGCCTAACGGGGGCCAACGTCCTGACTTTC. The encoded protein is CASSQTGLAGGLTGANVLTF.

The chain is built from TRBV5-8 and TRBJ2-3; 7 bases line up with TRBD1. The trim removed 5 bases at V and 11 bases at J, leaving 14 bases unmatched. The CDR3 is made up of 14 amino acids. CDR1 is SGHTS, CDR2 YDEGEE, per germline. The CDR3, as DNA: TGTGCCAGCAGTTTTTACCGGGACAGCCCCGGGCAGTATTTT. Amino acid sequence: CASSFYRDSPGQYF.

V is TRBV7-2 and J is TRBJ1-6, with 8 bases aligning to TRBD1. This CDR3 contains 15 residues. V shed 4 bases and J 7 bases; nucleotides not matched to a gene: 6. Germline CDR1 SGHTA, CDR2 FQGNSA. The CDR3 protein is CASSSQRQGNSPLHF. CDR3 DNA: TGTGCCAGCAGCTCTCAGAGACAGGGGAATTCACCCCTCCACTTT. Full variable domain (remainder filled in from reference TRBV7-2 and TRBJ1-6): GAGVSQSPSNKVTEKGKDVELRCDPISGHTALYWYRQSLGQGLEFLIYFQGNSAPDKSGLPSDRFSAERTGGSVSTLTIQRTQQEDSAVYLCASSSQRQGNSPLHFGNGTRLTVT.

This sequence joins TRBV5-4 and TRBJ1-1; TRBD1 aligns across 12 bases. V lost 4 bases, J lost 0 bases, and 10 bases stayed unmatched. The CDR3 totals 18 residues. Germline CDR1 is SGHNT and CDR2 is YYREEE (reference sequence). The DNA of the CDR3 is TGTGCCAGCAGCCATGGGACAGGGGGCGGTTTGATGAACACTGAAGCTTTCTTT. Protein sequence: CASSHGTGGGLMNTEAFF.

The V and J genes are TRBV6-5 and TRBJ2-1; D uncertain. Germline loops: CDR1 MNHEY, CDR2 SVGAGI. V was clipped by 4 bases and J by 8 bases, with 12 bases between them. The CDR3 runs to 13 residues. CDR3 residues: CASSFPPFHEQFF. DNA of the CDR3: TGTGCCAGCAGTTTTCCCCCTTTCCATGAGCAGTTCTTC.

Here the CDR3 DNA reads TGTGCCAGCAGCGTAGAATACAGGGGTGGCAACGTCCTGACTTTC. This gives the protein CASSVEYRGGNVLTF. The genes are TRBV9 and TRBJ2-6; TRBD1 matches at 7 bases. Germline CDR1 SGDLS, CDR2 YYNGEE. The junction had 6 bases not matched to a gene; V was cut back by 0 bases and J by 9 bases. The CDR3 spans 15 residues.

The V call is TRBV13, the J call TRBJ2-7, with D unresolved. CDR1 is PRHDT and CDR2 is FYEKMQ in the germline V gene (reference sequence). This CDR3 spans 18 amino acids. V was trimmed by 0 bases and J by 6 bases, leaving 24 bases between them. CDR3 sequence reads: CASSLGRGHYPLTGEQYF. The CDR3, as DNA: TGTGCCAGCAGCTTAGGCCGAGGCCACTACCCGTTAACGGGCGAGCAGTACTTC. The full variable domain, completed using reference TRBV13 and TRBJ2-7, is AAGVIQSPRHLIKEKRETATLKCYPIPRHDTVYWYQQGPGQDPQFLISFYEKMQSDKGSIPDRFSAQQFSDYHSELNMSSLELGDSALYFCASSLGRGHYPLTGEQYFGPGTRLTVT.

This clone has a single count. This chain uses TRBV3-1 (or the pseudogene TRBV3-2) with TRBJ2-4, with unresolved D. CDR3 length: 15 amino acids. Trimming took off 1 base at V and 2 bases at J, with 9 bases between the two ends. Germline V gene lookup returns CDR1 LGHDT and CDR2 YNNKEL (reference sequence). The CDR3 region has the DNA TGTGCCAGCAGCCAAGTCACAACCACCAAAAACATTCAGTACTTC. It encodes CASSQVTTTKNIQYF.

The V gene is TRBV2, the J gene TRBJ2-7, with D possibly TRBD1 on 6 matching bases. Germline loops: CDR1 SNHLY, CDR2 FYNNEI. The CDR3 length is 12 residues. Between the trimmed V and J ends, which lost 5 bases and 3 bases, there was a span of 8 bases. The chain's CDR3 is CASSPGHYEQYF. In nucleotides, the CDR3 is TGTGCCAGCAGTCCGGGACACTACGAGCAGTACTTC.

This chain joins TRBV10-2 and TRBJ2-1, with 9 bases fitting TRBD2. Germline CDR1 and CDR2: WSHSY and SAAADI. This CDR3 contains 16 residues. V lost 5 bases to trimming and J lost 1 base; unmatched junction nucleotides: 6. CDR3 sequence (DNA): TGCGCCAGCAGTTATAGCGGGAGTGGATCCTACAATGAGCAGTTCTTC. It yields the protein CASSYSGSGSYNEQFF.

The V gene is TRBV4-1, the J gene TRBJ1-2; 8 bases fit TRBD1. CDR3 size: 15 residues. V trimming: 1 base; J trimming: 2 bases; junction bases outside the gene matches: 3. Looked up from germline, CDR1 is MGHRA and CDR2 is YSYEKL. In DNA, the CDR3 is TGCGCCAGCAGCCAAGGACAGGGGACAAACTATGGCTACACCTTC. It translates to CASSQGQGTNYGYTF.

The chain combines TRBV7-8 with TRBJ2-1, with a tentative D call TRBD2 (6 bases). V was trimmed by 5 bases and J by 11 bases, leaving 13 bases between them. The CDR3 runs to 12 residues. Per the germline V gene, CDR1 is SGHVS and CDR2 is FQNEAQ. The CDR3 region has the DNA TGTGCCAGCAGCCGACCGGGACTCCAGCAGTTCTTC. Translation: CASSRPGLQQFF.

This clone was seen a handful of times. Other DNA sequences in this sample translate to the same CDR3. The chain combines TRBV20-1 with TRBJ1-2; no reliable D call. Trimming stripped 3 bases from V and 5 bases from J, with 7 bases between. The CDR3 length is 11 residues. CDR1 and CDR2 from the germline V gene are DFQATT and SNEGSKA (reference sequence). CDR3: CSASVSYGYTF. The CDR3 DNA reads TGCAGTGCTAGTGTCTCTTATGGCTACACCTTC.